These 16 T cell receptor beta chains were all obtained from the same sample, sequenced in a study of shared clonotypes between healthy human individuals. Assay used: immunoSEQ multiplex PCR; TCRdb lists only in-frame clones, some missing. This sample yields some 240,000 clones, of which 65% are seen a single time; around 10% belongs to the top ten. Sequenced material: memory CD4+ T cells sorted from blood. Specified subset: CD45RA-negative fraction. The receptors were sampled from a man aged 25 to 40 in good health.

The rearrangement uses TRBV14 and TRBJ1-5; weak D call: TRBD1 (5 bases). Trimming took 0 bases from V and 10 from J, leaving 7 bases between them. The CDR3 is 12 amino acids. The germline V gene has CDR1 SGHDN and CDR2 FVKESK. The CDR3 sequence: CASSQDWGPQHF. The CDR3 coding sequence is TGTGCCAGCAGCCAAGATTGGGGCCCCCAGCATTTT. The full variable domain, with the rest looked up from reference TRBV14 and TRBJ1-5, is EAGVTQFPSHSVIEKGQTVTLRCDPISGHDNLYWYRRVMGKEIKFLLHFVKESKQDESGMPNNRFLAERTGGTYSTLKVQPAELEDSGVYFCASSQDWGPQHFGDGTRLSIL.

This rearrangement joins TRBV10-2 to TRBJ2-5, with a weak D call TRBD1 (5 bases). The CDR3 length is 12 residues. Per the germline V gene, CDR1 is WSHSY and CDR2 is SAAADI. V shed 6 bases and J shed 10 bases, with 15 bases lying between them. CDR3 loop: CASRDPTEGQYF. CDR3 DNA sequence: TGCGCCAGCAGAGACCCGACAGAAGGCCAGTACTTC.

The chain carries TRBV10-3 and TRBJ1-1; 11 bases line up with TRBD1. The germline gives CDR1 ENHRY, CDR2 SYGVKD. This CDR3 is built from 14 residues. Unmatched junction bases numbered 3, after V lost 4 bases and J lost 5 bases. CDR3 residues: CAISGTGGSTEAFF. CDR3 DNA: TGTGCCATCAGTGGGACAGGGGGCTCAACTGAAGCTTTCTTT.

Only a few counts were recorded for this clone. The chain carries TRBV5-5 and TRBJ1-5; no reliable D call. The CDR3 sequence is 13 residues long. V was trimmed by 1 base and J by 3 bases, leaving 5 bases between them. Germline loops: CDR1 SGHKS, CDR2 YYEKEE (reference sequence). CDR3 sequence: CASSLYPNQPQHF. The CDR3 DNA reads TGTGCCAGCAGCTTGTACCCCAATCAGCCCCAGCATTTT.

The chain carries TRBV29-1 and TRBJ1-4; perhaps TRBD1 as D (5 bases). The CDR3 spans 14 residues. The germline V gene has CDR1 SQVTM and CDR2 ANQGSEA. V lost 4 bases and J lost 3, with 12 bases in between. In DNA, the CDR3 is TGCAGCGTTGCCTTAGGGGTGTCTAATGAAAAACTGTTTTTT. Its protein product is CSVALGVSNEKLFF.

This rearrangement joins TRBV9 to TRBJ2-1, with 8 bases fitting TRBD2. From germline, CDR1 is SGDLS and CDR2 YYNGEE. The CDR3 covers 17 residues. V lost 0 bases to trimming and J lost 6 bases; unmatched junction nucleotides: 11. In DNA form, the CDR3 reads TGTGCCAGCAGCGTAGCTACCCATAGCGGGAACGGCAATGAGCAGTTCTTC. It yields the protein CASSVATHSGNGNEQFF.

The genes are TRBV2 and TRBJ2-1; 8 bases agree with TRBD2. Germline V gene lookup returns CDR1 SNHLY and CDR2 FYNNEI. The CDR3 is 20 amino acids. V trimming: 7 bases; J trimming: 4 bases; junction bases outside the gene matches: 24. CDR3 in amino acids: CASTKRVGFGESGSYNEQFF. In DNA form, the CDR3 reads TGTGCCAGCACCAAAAGGGTGGGATTTGGGGAAAGCGGGAGTTACAATGAGCAGTTCTTC.

The CDR3 region has the DNA TGCGCCAGCAGTCAATTTTTGGGGAGCTCCTACGAGCAGTACTTC. It specifies CASSQFLGSSYEQYF. The rearrangement uses TRBV5-1 and TRBJ2-7, with D possibly matching TRBD2 (5 bases). V was trimmed by 5 bases and J by 0 bases, leaving 15 bases between them. Germline assignment: CDR1 SGHRS and CDR2 YFSETQ. The CDR3 sequence is 15 residues long.

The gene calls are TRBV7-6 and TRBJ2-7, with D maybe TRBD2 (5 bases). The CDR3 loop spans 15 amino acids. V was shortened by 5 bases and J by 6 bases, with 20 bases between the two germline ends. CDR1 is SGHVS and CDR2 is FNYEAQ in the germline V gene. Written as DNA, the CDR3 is TGTGCCAGCAGCCCCCAAGTGACTACTCCTTTCGAGCAGTACTTC. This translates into CASSPQVTTPFEQYF.

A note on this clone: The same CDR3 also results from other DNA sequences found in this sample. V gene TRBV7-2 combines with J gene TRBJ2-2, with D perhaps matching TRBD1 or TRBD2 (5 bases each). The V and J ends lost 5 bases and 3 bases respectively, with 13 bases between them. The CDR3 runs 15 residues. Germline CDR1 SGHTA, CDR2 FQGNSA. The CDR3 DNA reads TGTGCCAGCAGCCGGGACCGGGTCTACACCGGGGAGCTGTTTTTT. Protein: CASSRDRVYTGELFF.

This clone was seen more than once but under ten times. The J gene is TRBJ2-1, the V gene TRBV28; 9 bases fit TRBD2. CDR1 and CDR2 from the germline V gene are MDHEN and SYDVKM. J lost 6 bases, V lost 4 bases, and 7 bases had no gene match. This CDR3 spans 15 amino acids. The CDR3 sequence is CASSYLGLASNEQFF. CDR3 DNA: TGTGCCAGCAGTTACCTAGGACTAGCGAGCAATGAGCAGTTCTTC.

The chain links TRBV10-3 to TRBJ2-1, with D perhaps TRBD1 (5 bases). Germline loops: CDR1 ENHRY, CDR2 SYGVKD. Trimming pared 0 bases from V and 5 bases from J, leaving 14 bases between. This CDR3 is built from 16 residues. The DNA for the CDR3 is TGTGCCATCAGTGAGTCGGGGCCCCGGAGCCACAATGAGCAGTTCTTC. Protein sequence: CAISESGPRSHNEQFF.

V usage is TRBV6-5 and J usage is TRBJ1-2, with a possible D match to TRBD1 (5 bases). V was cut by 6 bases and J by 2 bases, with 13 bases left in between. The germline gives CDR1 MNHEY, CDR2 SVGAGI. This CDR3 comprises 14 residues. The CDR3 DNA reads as TGTGCCAGCAGCCGTGGGGGGATAAACTATGGCTACACCTTC. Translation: CASSRGGINYGYTF.

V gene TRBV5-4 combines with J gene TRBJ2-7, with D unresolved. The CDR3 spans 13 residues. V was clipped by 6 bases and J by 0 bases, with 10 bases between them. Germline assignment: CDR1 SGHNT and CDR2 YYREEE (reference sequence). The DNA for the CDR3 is TGTGCCAGCACCCCCCCGGGCTCCTACGAGCAGTACTTC. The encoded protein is CASTPPGSYEQYF.

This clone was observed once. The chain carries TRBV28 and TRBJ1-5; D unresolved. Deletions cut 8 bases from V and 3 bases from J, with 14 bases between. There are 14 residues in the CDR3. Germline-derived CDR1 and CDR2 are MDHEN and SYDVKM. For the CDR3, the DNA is TGTGCCAGCGACTCGGACGGATACAATCAGCCCCAGCATTTT. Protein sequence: CASDSDGYNQPQHF.

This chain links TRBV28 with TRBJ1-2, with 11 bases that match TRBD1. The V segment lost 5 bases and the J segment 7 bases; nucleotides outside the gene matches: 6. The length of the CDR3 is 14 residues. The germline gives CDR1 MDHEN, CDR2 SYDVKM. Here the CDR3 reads CASSRGQGVAGYTF. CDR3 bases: TGTGCCAGCAGTAGGGGACAGGGGGTTGCTGGCTACACCTTC.